This T cell receptor beta chain was sequenced in a study of OX40 agonist ivuxolimab in advanced cancers. Measured with immunoSEQ multiplex PCR; TCRdb has only the in-frame clones, and not every one. The data hold 65,000 to 90,000 clones, with around 86% observed a single time. Trimming removed 5 bases from V and 4 bases from J; junction bases left unmatched: 8. This CDR3 is 15 amino acids long. From germline, CDR1 is SGHTA and CDR2 FQGNSA. Any history of autoimmune disease or systemic immunosuppression disqualified patients. The J gene is TRBJ1-3, the V gene TRBV7-2, with 7 bases aligning to TRBD1. The receptor's source is an adult with an advanced solid tumor such as melanoma, head and neck, liver or kidney cancer. The sequenced sample was CD4+ or CD8+ T cells sorted from blood, obtained in a trial of the OX40 agonist ivuxolimab. CDR3 residues: CASSRQGREGNTIYF. The CDR3 region has the DNA TGTGCCAGCAGCCGACAGGGACGGGAAGGAAACACCATATATTTT.